The 17 T cell receptor beta chains presented below share a single source sample, sequenced in a study of blood T cell repertoires in COVID-19. Sequencing used immunoSEQ multiplex PCR; TCRdb keeps in-frame clones, though not all of them. The sample includes tens of thousands of clones, roughly 80% of them seen just once. Input material: peripheral blood. These receptors all stem from an elderly woman with active or convalescent COVID-19.

The rearrangement joins TRBV5-1 to TRBJ1-1, with D uncertain. Germline assignment: CDR1 SGHRS and CDR2 YFSETQ. The length of the CDR3 is 14 residues. Between the trimmed V and J ends, which lost 4 bases and 4 bases, there was a span of 14 bases. The CDR3 coding sequence is TGCGCCAGCAGCCACCGACCCGCGGGCACTGAAGCTTTCTTT. Translation gives CASSHRPAGTEAFF.

In regard to this clone: This sample also contains other DNA sequences that code for the same CDR3. The chain recombines TRBV18 with TRBJ1-1, with 9 bases that match TRBD1. The CDR3 covers 13 residues. Germline CDR1 KGHSH, CDR2 LQKENI. V trimming: 3 bases; J trimming: 6 bases; junction bases outside the gene matches: 2. The CDR3, as DNA: TGTGCCAGCTCACCGGGACAGGGCGCTGAAGCTTTCTTT. Amino acids: CASSPGQGAEAFF. Using reference TRBV18 and TRBJ1-1 for the parts outside the CDR3, the full variable domain is NAGVMQNPRHLVRRRGQEARLRCSPMKGHSHVYWYRQLPEEGLKFMVYLQKENIIDESGMPKERFSAEFPKEGPSILRIQQVVRGDSAAYFCASSPGQGAEAFFGQGTRLTVV.

The chain uses TRBV10-2 and TRBJ1-1; 9 positions agree with TRBD1. Germline CDR1 is WSHSY and CDR2 is SAAADI. The length of the CDR3 is 19 residues. The V gene end was trimmed by 0 bases and the J gene end by 1 base; junction bases not matched to a gene: 12. CDR3 region: CASSESRGQGWVENTEAFF. CDR3 coding DNA: TGCGCCAGCAGTGAGTCGCGGGGACAGGGATGGGTGGAGAACACTGAAGCTTTCTTT.

The V and J genes are TRBV14 and TRBJ1-6; no reliable D call. Germline values: CDR1 SGHDN, CDR2 FVKESK. The CDR3 is 13 amino acids. Trimming pared 1 base from V and 10 bases from J, leaving 8 bases between. CDR3 loop: CASSQAGGSPLHF. DNA of the CDR3: TGTGCCAGCAGCCAAGCAGGCGGGTCACCCCTCCACTTT.

The chain employs TRBV6-1 and TRBJ1-1; D gene unclear. The CDR3 length is 13 residues. Germline V gene lookup returns CDR1 MNHNS and CDR2 SASEGT. Trimming pared 0 bases from V and 6 bases from J, leaving 8 bases between. DNA of the CDR3: TGTGCCAGCAGTGAAGCGCCAGACTCTGAAGCTTTCTTT. As protein: CASSEAPDSEAFF.

This chain connects TRBV19 to TRBJ1-5; no clear D. This CDR3 region has 17 residues. The V gene's germline CDR1 is LNHDA and CDR2 SQIVND (reference sequence). The germline V and J ends were trimmed by 1 base and 2 bases, with 15 bases remaining between them. CDR3 region: CASSIGGGFKGNQPQHF. Here the CDR3 DNA reads TGTGCCAGTAGTATAGGGGGAGGATTTAAGGGCAATCAGCCCCAGCATTTT.

This clone appeared a few times. The chain links TRBV19 to TRBJ1-2, with 9 bases lining up with TRBD1. The CDR3 covers 15 residues. Unmatched junction bases numbered 9, after V lost 2 bases and J lost 8 bases. Germline values: CDR1 LNHDA, CDR2 SQIVND (reference sequence). CDR3 region: CASSISNRGLIGYTF. For the CDR3, the DNA is TGTGCCAGTAGTATAAGCAACAGGGGGCTCATCGGCTACACCTTC. The entire variable domain, with the rest obtained from reference TRBV19 and TRBJ1-2, is as follows: DGGITQSPKYLFRKEGQNVTLSCEQNLNHDAMYWYRQDPGQGLRLIYYSQIVNDFQKGDIAEGYSVSREKKESFPLTVTSAQKNPTAFYLCASSISNRGLIGYTFGSGTRLTVV.

The V call is TRBV6-5, the J call TRBJ1-2; 8 bases are shared with TRBD1. The length of the CDR3 is 14 residues. Germline V gives CDR1 MNHEY, CDR2 SVGAGI. The V gene end was trimmed by 6 bases and the J gene end by 5 bases; junction bases not matched to a gene: 8. The CDR3 DNA follows: TGTGCCAGCAGGTCTCAGGGGGCCTGGTATGGCTACACCTTC. This translates into CASRSQGAWYGYTF.

CDR3 DNA: TGTGCCAGCAGTTTGGCCAGTTCCTACGAGCAGTACTTC. It specifies CASSLASSYEQYF. This rearrangement joins TRBV27 to TRBJ2-7, with D unresolved. The CDR3 has 13 residues. V was cut by 3 bases and J by 1 base, with 7 bases left in between. Germline CDR1 is MNHEY and CDR2 is SMNVEV (reference sequence).

The chain employs TRBV2 and TRBJ1-5; TRBD1 aligns across 8 bases. Germline V gene sequence: CDR1 SNHLY, CDR2 FYNNEI. The V and J ends lost 6 bases and 6 bases, in that order; junction bases with no gene match: 10. This CDR3 has 15 amino acids. CDR3 sequence reads: CASSNGQGEGQPQHF. CDR3 bases: TGTGCCAGCAGCAACGGACAGGGAGAGGGTCAGCCCCAGCATTTT. Full variable domain (rest looked up from reference TRBV2 and TRBJ1-5): EPEVTQTPSHQVTQMGQEVILRCVPISNHLYFYWYRQILGQKVEFLVSFYNNEISEKSEIFDDQFSVERPDGSNFTLKIRSTKLEDSAMYFCASSNGQGEGQPQHFGDGTRLSIL.

The chain uses TRBV29-1 and TRBJ1-2; D possibly corresponds to TRBD1 (6 bases). Germline CDR1 is SQVTM and CDR2 is ANQGSEA. The germline V and J ends were trimmed by 2 bases and 13 bases, with 14 bases remaining between them. The CDR3 runs to 11 residues. The CDR3 loop reads CSVERGGGFTF. CDR3 DNA: TGCAGCGTTGAAAGAGGGGGGGGTTTCACCTTC.

The rearrangement joins TRBV10-3 to TRBJ2-5; 8 positions agree with TRBD2. This CDR3 comprises 14 residues. Germline lookup yields CDR1 ENHRY and CDR2 SYGVKD. V was pared by 10 bases and J by 4 bases, with 11 bases of the junction left unmatched. CDR3 region: CATYTGGYGETQYF. In DNA form, the CDR3 reads TGTGCCACCTACACGGGGGGGTATGGAGAGACCCAGTACTTC.

The chain recombines TRBV18 with TRBJ1-4; 9 nucleotides align to TRBD1. Germline CDR1 KGHSH, CDR2 LQKENI. The junction had 5 bases not matched to a gene; V was cut back by 3 bases and J by 9 bases. This CDR3 is built from 14 residues. In nucleotides, the CDR3 is TGTGCCAGCTCACCTGACAGGGGGACCCAAAAACTGTTTTTT. Protein product: CASSPDRGTQKLFF.

The gene calls are TRBV7-2 and TRBJ1-5; D gene unclear. CDR3 length: 15 amino acids. Per the germline V gene, CDR1 is SGHTA and CDR2 is FQGNSA. Trimming left V 1 base short and J 7 bases short, with 14 bases between. The CDR3 DNA reads as TGTGCCAGCAGCTTAGAGTCGGCGACGGGGCAGCCCCAGCATTTT. This encodes CASSLESATGQPQHF.

The J gene is TRBJ1-2, the V gene TRBV27; D is possibly TRBD1 (5 bases). Germline CDR1 is MNHEY and CDR2 is SMNVEV (reference sequence). The CDR3 is 16 amino acids. The V gene lost 4 bases and the J gene lost 0 bases, with 15 bases spanning the gap. CDR3 region: CASSSNAGTPNYGYTF. CDR3 nucleotides: TGTGCCAGCAGTTCAAATGCAGGGACTCCTAACTATGGCTACACCTTC.

CDR3 in amino acids: CASSLSRGSVSNQPQHF. The CDR3, as DNA: TGTGCCAGCAGCTTGTCCCGGGGGTCCGTGAGCAATCAGCCCCAGCATTTT. The rearrangement links TRBV5-5 to TRBJ1-5, with D tentatively TRBD1 (5 bases). The CDR3 has 17 amino acids. The germline gives CDR1 SGHKS, CDR2 YYEKEE (reference sequence). V lost 1 base, J lost 1 base, and 15 bases lay in between.

The chain carries TRBV11-2 and TRBJ2-7; D may be TRBD2 (7 bases). Germline V gene data show CDR1 as SGHAT and CDR2 as FQNNGV. CDR3 length: 14 residues. V dropped 3 bases and J dropped 3 bases, with 12 bases sitting between them. CDR3 bases: TGTGCCAGCAGCTTGGGGGGAGGGGGCTACGAGCAGTACTTC. Translating it yields CASSLGGGGYEQYF.